What follows is one T cell receptor beta chain and its context. The age range of participants was about 18 to 95 years, with residence in around 22 US areas. Participants' own reports of clinical history determined their cohort assignment. The length of the CDR3 is 14 residues. The ends were cut back, 4 bases at V and 4 bases at J, with 14 bases in the middle. Germline V lookup: CDR1 SGHRS, CDR2 YFSETQ. This specimen belongs to a study of blood T cell repertoires in COVID-19. Study as a whole: Acute and convalescent COVID-19 specimens originated in the United States, Italy and Spain.

Repertoires were generated with immunoSEQ multiplex PCR, while TCRdb's copy carries only in-frame clones and drops some. The top ten hold around 2.2% of the sample, which has about 300,000 clones, roughly 88% seen once. This receptor was taken from a man aged 30 to 45 who had recovered from COVID-19. The sequencing sample was made of PBMCs or T cells enriched from blood (not recorded which). The chain employs TRBV5-1 and TRBJ1-1; no firm D call. Here the CDR3 DNA reads TGCGCCAGCAGCGACGTGGGAGGGAGCACTGAAGCTTTCTTT. Its protein product is CASSDVGGSTEAFF.